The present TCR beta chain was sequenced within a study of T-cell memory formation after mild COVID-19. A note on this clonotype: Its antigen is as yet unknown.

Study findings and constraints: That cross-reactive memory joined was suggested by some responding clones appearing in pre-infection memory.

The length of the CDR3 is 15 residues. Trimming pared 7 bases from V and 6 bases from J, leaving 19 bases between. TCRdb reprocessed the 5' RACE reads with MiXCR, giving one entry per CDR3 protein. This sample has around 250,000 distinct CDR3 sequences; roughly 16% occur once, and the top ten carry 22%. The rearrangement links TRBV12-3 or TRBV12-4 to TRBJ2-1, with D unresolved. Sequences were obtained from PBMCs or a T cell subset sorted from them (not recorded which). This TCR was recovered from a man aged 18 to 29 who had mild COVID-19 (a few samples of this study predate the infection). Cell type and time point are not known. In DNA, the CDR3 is TGTGCCAGCAACCCAGACCCCATGAGGCTCAATGAGCAGTTCTTC. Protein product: CASNPDPMRLNEQFF.